This TCR beta chain is drawn from a study of response to subunit inactivated influenza vaccine. The CDR3 runs 16 residues. Trimming stripped 3 bases from V and 1 base from J, with 16 bases between. Germline V gives CDR1 SGHRS, CDR2 YFSETQ. Using its own MiXCR run on the RT-PCR reads, TCRdb lists one record per CDR3 protein. The table records 150,000 to 200,000 distinct CDR3 sequences, over 9.5% of them present only once. This clonotype was seen ten or more times. These data were likewise used in another study, on T cells expressing NK-cell markers. This second study notes: The cDNA for TCR beta came from 5'RACE template switching with UMIs.

The chain has TRBV5-1 and TRBJ2-5; D might be TRBD2 (6 bases). This specimen was CD8+ T cells sorted from PBMCs, taken roughly 12 days after vaccination. The clonotype was recovered from a man aged 50-60 years who received an inactivated influenza vaccine. CDR3 DNA: TGCGCCAGCAGCTACCTAGGGACTGCCTCCCAAGAGACCCAGTACTTC. It is translated as CASSYLGTASQETQYF.